This T cell receptor beta chain was observed in a study of metastatic and nonmetastatic thyroid tumors. Findings and caveats of the study: Benign nodules were reported to have significantly lower TCR beta diversity than malignant thyroid tumors, in blood and tumor.

Until they underwent thyroid surgery, no patient had received any treatment. Turning to this clone: What it binds is not known.

Methods used by the authors: Between-group CDR3 differences, defined by clinicopathological status, yielded a distant-metastasis classifier for papillary thyroid cancer. TCRdb re-clonotyped the PCR reads through MiXCR. TCRdb, not the original authors, processed these V and J calls. Counted here are some 21,000 clones, approximately 25% occurring once; the ten biggest clones make up about 3.3%. CDR3 length: 15 amino acids. The ends were cut back, 4 bases at V and 0 bases at J, with 12 bases in the middle. Germline V gives CDR1 MNHEY, CDR2 SVGEGT. This clonotype originated in a male donor with papillary thyroid cancer or a benign thyroid nodule (not recorded which). Some clones in this sample may be carry-over from other donors' samples. The sequencing sample was made of blood. The chain is built from TRBV6-2 or TRBV6-3 and TRBJ1-1; a possible D gene is TRBD1 (5 bases). CDR3 region: CASSWPRDVNTEAFF. In DNA, the CDR3 is TGTGCCAGCAGTTGGCCCAGGGATGTGAACACTGAAGCTTTCTTT.